The clone carrying this T cell receptor (beta chain) was detected only once. In germline, CDR1 is MGHRA, CDR2 YSYEKL. Trimming cost V 0 bases and J 3 bases, with 12 bases left between them. The CDR3 length is 16 residues. This specimen comes from a study of blood T cell repertoires in COVID-19. Produced via immunoSEQ multiplex PCR; TCRdb's table is partial and in-frame only. The table shows about 56,000 clones, with roughly four fifths occurring only once. The sample consisted of peripheral blood. The chain is built from TRBV4-1 and TRBJ1-5; TRBD1 is a possible D gene (5 bases). This clonotype was obtained from a woman at least 80 years old with acute or convalescent COVID-19. CDR3 DNA: TGCGCCAGCAGCCAAGAACACGGGACTATCAATCAGCCCCAGCATTTT. This encodes CASSQEHGTINQPQHF.